One sample yielded the 31 T cell receptor beta chains listed below, sequenced in a study of T cell repertoires and HLA-DP antigens. The antigens for these receptors are not known. Profiling relied on immunoSEQ multiplex PCR, and the TCRdb table lists in-frame clones only, not all of them. The data hold over 100,000 clones, with around 92% observed a single time. Sequencing was performed on CD4+ T cells from PBMCs. These receptors all stem from a woman between 18 and 30 years old in good health and CMV-seronegative.

The chain couples TRBV29-1 to TRBJ2-3; 7 positions match TRBD2. The ends lost 4 bases at V and 6 bases at J; junction bases unmatched: 16. Germline V CDR1 and CDR2: SQVTM, ANQGSEA. The CDR3 length is 16 residues. This chain's CDR3 is CSVVSAGTTLSDTQYF. For the CDR3, the DNA is TGCAGCGTTGTCTCGGCGGGGACTACCTTATCCGATACGCAGTATTTT.

This chain connects TRBV6-1 to TRBJ1-5, with D tentatively TRBD1 (6 bases). The CDR3 is made up of 15 amino acids. Germline V lookup: CDR1 MNHNS, CDR2 SASEGT. V lost 4 bases to trimming and J lost 5 bases, with 15 bases between them. CDR3 amino acids: CASSAQGQADQPQHF. The DNA for the CDR3 is TGTGCCAGCAGTGCGCAGGGGCAGGCCGATCAGCCCCAGCATTTT.

This rearrangement joins TRBV18 to TRBJ2-2, with D perhaps assigned TRBD1 or TRBD2 (6 bases each). The CDR3 has 15 amino acids. With 2 bases removed from V and 5 bases from J, the gap between germline ends came to 12 bases. Germline-derived CDR1 and CDR2 are KGHSH and LQKENI. The CDR3 reads CASSPYQGRTGELFF. Here the CDR3 DNA reads TGTGCCAGCTCACCATATCAGGGGAGGACCGGGGAGCTGTTTTTT.

J is TRBJ2-2 and V is TRBV5-1; the D gene could be TRBD1 or TRBD2 (5 bases each). Germline V gene data show CDR1 as SGHRS and CDR2 as YFSETQ. The CDR3 is 15 amino acids. Trimming pared 4 bases from V and 6 bases from J, leaving 16 bases between. The CDR3 DNA sequence: TGCGCCAGCAGCATGGACGCAGGGACCCCCGGGGAGCTGTTTTTT. Translating it yields CASSMDAGTPGELFF.

This rearrangement joins TRBV19 to TRBJ1-4, with 7 bases fitting TRBD1. Germline V gene sequence: CDR1 LNHDA, CDR2 SQIVND (reference sequence). Unmatched junction bases numbered 6, after V lost 3 bases and J lost 8 bases. This CDR3 is built from 14 residues. CDR3 protein: CASSMTGRNEKLFF. CDR3 in DNA: TGTGCCAGTAGTATGACAGGGAGGAACGAAAAACTGTTTTTT.

This clone was seen only once. Here the CDR3 reads CATSTWTSYEQYF. The CDR3 DNA reads TGTGCCACCAGCACCTGGACATCGTACGAGCAGTACTTC. The chain links TRBV15 to TRBJ2-7, with D possibly being TRBD1 (5 bases). V was clipped by 4 bases and J by 4 bases, with 11 bases between them. In germline, CDR1 is LNHNV, CDR2 YYDKDF (reference sequence). The CDR3 covers 13 residues.

The gene calls are TRBV11-2 and TRBJ2-1; the match to TRBD2 covers 9 bases. Germline assignment: CDR1 SGHAT and CDR2 FQNNGV. The CDR3 covers 14 residues. Trimming removed 5 bases from V and 9 bases from J; junction bases left unmatched: 8. CDR3 DNA: TGTGCCAGCAGCAATAGCGGGAGAATAGGTGAGCAGTTCTTC. This gives the protein CASSNSGRIGEQFF.

This rearrangement joins TRBV19 to TRBJ1-3; possibly TRBD1 for D (6 bases). The ends were cut back, 5 bases at V and 4 bases at J, with 15 bases in the middle. CDR3 length equals 15 residues. CDR1 is LNHDA, CDR2 SQIVND, per germline (reference sequence). CDR3 residues: CASSPQTGSGNTIYF. As DNA, the CDR3 is TGTGCCAGTAGTCCACAGACAGGCTCGGGAAACACCATATATTTT.

The chain employs TRBV5-6 and TRBJ1-5, with 10 bases aligning to TRBD1. Germline-derived CDR1 and CDR2 are SGHDT and YYEEEE. The CDR3 covers 16 residues. Germline trimming cut 0 bases from V and 11 bases from J; bases unmatched to any gene: 11. CDR3 protein: CASSLGGTGAGLAQHF. DNA of the CDR3: TGTGCCAGCAGCTTGGGTGGGACAGGGGCCGGGTTAGCCCAGCATTTT.

The chain combines TRBV11-3 with TRBJ2-3; weak D call: TRBD1 (6 bases). Looked up from germline, CDR1 is SGHNT and CDR2 is YENEEA. The V and J ends lost 1 base and 1 base respectively, with 12 bases between them. CDR3 size: 16 residues. The CDR3 loop is CASSLALSGGTDTQYF. The CDR3 DNA is TGTGCCAGCAGCTTAGCCCTTTCAGGGGGCACAGATACGCAGTATTTT.

The rearrangement joins TRBV5-5 to TRBJ2-7; 7 bases fit TRBD1. Germline CDR1 and CDR2: SGHKS and YYEKEE (reference sequence). The trim removed 1 base at V and 3 bases at J, leaving 7 bases unmatched. The CDR3 totals 15 residues. The CDR3 here is CASSLSRGQGYEQYF. CDR3 sequence (DNA): TGTGCCAGCAGCTTGAGTAGGGGGCAAGGCTACGAGCAGTACTTC.

The chain is built from TRBV28 and TRBJ2-1, with 16 nucleotides matching TRBD2. V lost 4 bases to trimming and J lost 9 bases; unmatched junction nucleotides: 6. CDR3 size: 16 residues. In germline, CDR1 is MDHEN, CDR2 SYDVKM. The CDR3 coding sequence is TGTGCCAGCAGTTCTCCGGGACTAGCGGGAGGGGGTGAGCAGTTCTTC. This codes for CASSSPGLAGGGEQFF.

The genes are TRBV4-1 and TRBJ1-5, with 7 bases identical to TRBD1. Germline V lookup: CDR1 MGHRA, CDR2 YSYEKL. The CDR3 runs 16 residues. V gave up 3 bases and J gave up 4 bases; unmatched junction bases: 9. CDR3 protein: CASSHFPGTANQPQHF. The CDR3 nucleotides read TGCGCCAGCAGCCATTTCCCCGGGACAGCGAATCAGCCCCAGCATTTT.

This clone was detected a few times. V gene TRBV30 combines with J gene TRBJ1-5, with 8 bases aligning to TRBD1. CDR1 is GTSNPN and CDR2 is SVGIG in the germline V gene (reference sequence). The CDR3 is 16 amino acids. Trimming at V came to 0 bases and at J to 8 bases, leaving 12 bases not matched to a gene. The CDR3 DNA is TGTGCCTGGAGTGTACGATCGGGACAGGTGATCAAGCCCCAGCATTTT. Amino acids: CAWSVRSGQVIKPQHF. The full variable domain, in which reference TRBV30 and TRBJ1-5 provide the parts outside the CDR3, is SQTIHQWPATLVQPVGSPLSLECTVEGTSNPNLYWYRQAAGRGLQLLFYSVGIGQISSEVPQNLSASRPQDRQFILSSKKLLLSDSGFYLCAWSVRSGQVIKPQHFGDGTRLSIL.

The chain carries TRBV7-9 and TRBJ2-6; D unclear. Germline CDR1 is SEHNR and CDR2 is FQNEAQ (reference sequence). CDR3 length: 14 amino acids. Deletions cut 3 bases from V and 0 bases from J, with 3 bases between. As DNA, the CDR3 is TGTGCCAGCAGCTTCTTCTCTGGGGCCAACGTCCTGACTTTC. It yields the protein CASSFFSGANVLTF.

Comment on this clone: One base away lies a much larger clone, so this may be a sequencing read error. V gene TRBV28 combines with J gene TRBJ1-2, with a weak D call TRBD1 (5 bases). CDR1 and CDR2 from the germline V gene are MDHEN and SYDVKM. This CDR3 comprises 12 residues. CDR3 residues: CANSPGPYGYTF. CDR3 bases: TGTGCCAACAGTCCGGGACCCTATGGCTACACCTTC.

The chain links TRBV14 to TRBJ2-1; D perhaps matches TRBD2 (6 bases). Looked up from germline, CDR1 is SGHDN and CDR2 is FVKESK. V lost 4 bases and J 3 bases, leaving 22 bases between the germline ends. This CDR3 has 18 amino acids. The DNA of the CDR3 is TGTGCCAGCAGCCTGTTCGGGAGAACCAAGGGGAACTACAATGAGCAGTTCTTC. Amino acid sequence: CASSLFGRTKGNYNEQFF.

The rearrangement uses TRBV6-5 and TRBJ1-2, with unresolved D. Germline V gene data show CDR1 as MNHEY and CDR2 as SVGAGI. CDR3 length: 14 amino acids. V was cut by 3 bases and J by 4 bases, with 12 bases left in between. The CDR3 sequence: CASSYSGDGYGYTF. The CDR3 region has the DNA TGTGCCAGCAGTTATTCCGGCGATGGCTATGGCTACACCTTC.

The rearrangement uses TRBV7-9 and TRBJ2-3; 7 bases agree with TRBD2. Trimming removed 5 bases from V and 1 base from J; junction bases left unmatched: 12. The CDR3 sequence is 17 residues long. Germline CDR1 SEHNR, CDR2 FQNEAQ (reference sequence). The CDR3 DNA reads TGTGCCAGCAGCGTCCTAGGGAGGGGACCCCGCACAGATACGCAGTATTTT. It yields the protein CASSVLGRGPRTDTQYF.

The chain joins TRBV5-1 to TRBJ2-3, with 7 bases identical to TRBD1. J was trimmed by 8 bases and V by 0 bases; bases with no gene match: 9. This CDR3 is built from 15 residues. Germline assignment: CDR1 SGHRS and CDR2 YFSETQ. The CDR3 reads CASSLVWSGGGTQYF. The CDR3 DNA is TGCGCCAGCAGCTTGGTGTGGTCAGGGGGTGGTACGCAGTATTTT.

Worth noting for this clone: Additional DNA sequences in this sample encode the identical CDR3. The V call is TRBV28, the J call TRBJ2-3, with a tentative D call TRBD2 (7 bases). This CDR3 is 14 amino acids long. V lost 4 bases and J lost 1, with 9 bases in between. Germline values: CDR1 MDHEN, CDR2 SYDVKM. Written as DNA, the CDR3 is TGTGCCAGCAGTTGGGGGGGCCGCACAGATACGCAGTATTTT. It codes for CASSWGGRTDTQYF.

This clone showed up just once. As DNA, the CDR3 is TGTGCCAGCAGGCCCCTAGCGAGAGTTATGAACACTGAAGCTTTCTTT. Protein sequence: CASRPLARVMNTEAFF. The chain has TRBV27 and TRBJ1-1; D is uncertain. CDR1 is MNHEY and CDR2 is SMNVEV in the germline V gene (reference sequence). V lost 6 bases and J lost 0, with 17 bases in between. This CDR3 is built from 16 residues.

This chain connects TRBV15 to TRBJ2-2; TRBD1 aligns across 7 bases. The CDR3 loop spans 17 amino acids. Looked up from germline, CDR1 is LNHNV and CDR2 is YYDKDF (reference sequence). The junction had 8 bases not matched to a gene; V was cut back by 0 bases and J by 4 bases. The CDR3 coding sequence is TGTGCCACCAGCAGAGATGGTGACAGGGTGGGCACCGGGGAGCTGTTTTTT. This translates into CATSRDGDRVGTGELFF.

This chain links TRBV7-2 with TRBJ1-1, with D possibly TRBD1 on 5 matching bases. The CDR3 extends over 16 amino acids. Germline V gene sequence: CDR1 SGHTA, CDR2 FQGNSA. V dropped 1 base and J dropped 7 bases, with 19 bases sitting between them. The DNA of the CDR3 is TGTGCCAGCAGCTTAGTTGGGCCGGGGACGGCCAGTGAAGCTTTCTTT. It codes for CASSLVGPGTASEAFF.

This chain uses TRBV29-1 with TRBJ1-5, with D possibly matching TRBD1 (5 bases). CDR1 and CDR2 (germline): SQVTM, ANQGSEA. V was cut by 5 bases and J by 0 bases, with 11 bases left in between. The CDR3 sequence is 14 residues long. CDR3 sequence: CSVRDSYSNQPQHF. DNA for the CDR3: TGCAGCGTTAGAGACAGTTATAGCAATCAGCCCCAGCATTTT.

V usage is TRBV7-2 and J usage is TRBJ1-1; D possibly corresponds to TRBD1 (6 bases). CDR1 is SGHTA and CDR2 is FQGNSA in the germline V gene. The CDR3 is made up of 14 amino acids. V was trimmed by 2 bases and J by 13 bases, leaving 20 bases between them. This CDR3 reads CASSLPGFGGAGFF. The DNA of the CDR3 is TGTGCCAGCAGCTTACCCGGGTTTGGGGGGGCCGGTTTCTTT.

The gene calls are TRBV6-7 and TRBJ1-5; unclear D gene. TRBV6-7 falls under the ORF class, with uncertain function. The ends were cut back, 2 bases at V and 0 bases at J, with 14 bases in the middle. The length of the CDR3 is 17 residues. CDR3 DNA: TGTGCCAGCAGTTACCTGGGAAATTCCCCTAGCAATCAGCCCCAGCATTTT. It encodes CASSYLGNSPSNQPQHF.

J is TRBJ2-5 and V is TRBV5-1; D remains ambiguous. Looked up from germline, CDR1 is SGHRS and CDR2 is YFSETQ. V was shortened by 2 bases and J by 1 base, with 3 bases between the two germline ends. The CDR3 has 12 amino acids. CDR3 sequence (DNA): TGCGCCAGCAGCTTCCCCCAAGAGACCCAGTACTTC. Protein product: CASSFPQETQYF.

The chain employs TRBV28 and TRBJ2-5; D gene unclear. The CDR3 sequence is 15 residues long. Germline V gene lookup returns CDR1 MDHEN and CDR2 SYDVKM. The ends were cut back, 2 bases at V and 5 bases at J, with 15 bases in the middle. The CDR3 loop reads CASSLEGRWRETQYF. The CDR3 region has the DNA TGTGCCAGCAGTTTAGAAGGTCGGTGGCGGGAGACCCAGTACTTC.

This sequence joins TRBV15 and TRBJ2-3; 11 bases agree with TRBD1. There are 15 residues in the CDR3. V was pared by 4 bases and J by 5 bases, with 5 bases of the junction left unmatched. Germline lookup yields CDR1 LNHNV and CDR2 YYDKDF (reference sequence). The DNA for the CDR3 is TGTGCCACCAGCATCCGGGACAGGGGGTTAGATACGCAGTATTTT. Translating gives CATSIRDRGLDTQYF.

V is TRBV5-1 and J is TRBJ1-5; D is unclear. CDR3 length: 14 amino acids. V was pared by 4 bases and J by 2 bases, with 10 bases between. Germline loops: CDR1 SGHRS, CDR2 YFSETQ. The CDR3 sequence: CASSPGEGNQPQHF. CDR3 nucleotide sequence: TGCGCCAGCAGCCCCGGTGAGGGCAATCAGCCCCAGCATTTT.